This T cell receptor (beta chain) is from a study of spatial heterogeneity in lung cancer. Overall study context: Detection of beta-chain sequences consistently exceeded that of alpha-chain sequences. Unique TCR and UMI combinations averaged more than ten appearances each in raw reads. Study results and caveats: Tumoral mutation counts were tracked by counts of expanded intratumoral alpha and beta TCRs.

Time point: sample taken at primary tumor resection. The approximately 72 donors had untreated early-stage non-small cell lung cancer. Researchers sequenced whole RNA taken from tumor, nontumor lung or frozen PBMC without sorting. MiXCR was run by TCRdb on the 5' RACE reads, yielding one entry per CDR3 protein. The repertoire has 9,500 to 11,000 distinct CDR3 sequences, approximately 7.2% of them found once; the top ten carry roughly 22%. CDR3 length: 12 residues. Germline CDR1 and CDR2: MNHEY and SVGEGT. V lost 10 bases, J lost 2 bases, and 11 bases lay in between. This clonotype was found many times. Antigen specificity is unknown.

V usage is TRBV6-2 or TRBV6-3 and J usage is TRBJ1-2; no reliable D call. This specimen was lung tumor tissue, taken at surgery. The receptor was isolated from a female donor with early-stage non-small cell lung cancer. This chain's CDR3 is CAIGTENYGYTF. The CDR3 region has the DNA TGTGCCATCGGCACCGAAAACTATGGCTACACCTTC.